The clone carrying this TCR beta chain occurred a few times. The antigen is undetermined. It may be a read error: a sequence one base away is much more abundant. 5'RACE with 10-nucleotide random UMIs produced the cDNA. TCRdb independently ran MiXCR on the 5' RACE reads; one entry per CDR3 protein. This sample has about 16,000 distinct CDR3 sequences, with less than 25% found just once. The germline V gene encodes CDR1 LNHDA and CDR2 SQIVND (reference sequence). The CDR3 sequence is 15 residues long. This entry belongs to a study of neurological immune-mediated disorders. Whole-study results and caveats: Falling below healthy controls, multiple sclerosis showed the least TCR clonal expansion, while HTLV-1-associated myelopathy showed the most. Among expanded clones, no CDR3 amino acid sequences were shared across subjects, a pattern suggesting private repertoires in all groups.

Sample: PBMCs. The chain carries TRBV19 and TRBJ2-5; tentative D call: TRBD2 (6 bases). The sequence was obtained from a man aged 50-60 years in good health. The CDR3 DNA sequence: TGTGCCAGTTCCATGGGGGGAGCACACCAAGAGACCCGGTACTTC. It specifies CASSMGGAHQETRYF.